The 32 T cell receptor beta chains given below trace back to one sample, sequenced in a study of Tregs in tolerant kidney transplant recipients. Sequencing was performed with immunoSEQ multiplex PCR; in TCRdb, only in-frame clones are kept and a portion is missing. This table lists 25,000 to 35,000 clones. Sequencing was performed on CD8+ T cells from blood, taken before the transplant. These receptors all come from a human donor who received a combined kidney and bone marrow transplant.

As to this clone: The read finishes 3 residues shy of the CDR3 end, and the germline J gene is used to complete it. The rearrangement joins TRBV19 to TRBJ2-1; 7 bases fit TRBD1. With 5 bases clipped from V and 2 bases from J, the junction kept 6 bases outside the gene matches. Germline lookup yields CDR1 LNHDA and CDR2 SQIVND (reference sequence). CDR3 size: 15 residues. The covered CDR3 bases are TGTGCCAGTAGTGGGACAGTGATAGCCTACAATGAG. Its translation is CASSGTVIAYNE. The whole CDR3 region reads CASSGTVIAYNEQFF.

To note about this clone: The CDR3 is cut off 3 residues early in the read; its end comes from the germline J gene. This sequence joins TRBV13 and TRBJ2-3, with 7 positions matching TRBD1. V was pared by 4 bases and J by 2 bases, with 9 bases of the junction left unmatched. The CDR3 contains 16 residues. In germline, CDR1 is PRHDT, CDR2 FYEKMQ (reference sequence). This CDR3 reads CASSSKGTANTDTQYF. CDR3 DNA, as far as it was read: TGTGCCAGCAGCTCTAAGGGGACAGCCAACACAGATACG.

Comment on this clone: Read data end 3 residues before the CDR3 end; the end is taken from the germline J gene. V is TRBV19 and J is TRBJ2-1, with D maybe TRBD2 (5 bases). Trimming removed 5 bases from V and 0 bases from J, with 17 bases in between. Germline-derived CDR1 and CDR2 are LNHDA and SQIVND (reference sequence). The CDR3 length is 17 residues. CDR3: CASSPRSGLSSYNEQFF. CDR3 DNA, as far as it was read: TGTGCCAGTAGTCCACGGAGCGGTTTGAGCTCCTACAATGAG.

Concerning this clone: The read ends 3 residues shy of where the CDR3 ends; the end is completed using the germline J gene. The chain combines TRBV7-9 with TRBJ2-3; the D gene is possibly TRBD2 (5 bases). Looked up from germline, CDR1 is SEHNR and CDR2 is FQNEAQ (reference sequence). CDR3 length: 15 amino acids. The V gene lost 10 bases and the J gene lost 3 bases, with 20 bases spanning the gap. The CDR3 bases that were read are TGTGCCACCGCATCCGGGGTCTCTGGGACAGATACG. Residues: CATASGVSGTDT. The full CDR3 sequence reads CATASGVSGTDTQYF.

Concerning this clone itself: The read ends 3 residues before the CDR3 terminus; that terminus is restored from the germline J gene. The chain uses TRBV20-1 and TRBJ1-1; D not resolved. There are 14 residues in the CDR3. CDR1 is DFQATT and CDR2 is SNEGSKA in the germline V gene (reference sequence). V lost 6 bases and J lost 0, with 14 bases in between. CDR3 protein: CSAPPGLLNTEAFF. The sequenced part of the CDR3 DNA is TGCAGTGCCCCGCCTGGCTTATTGAACACTGAA.

About this clone itself: The read ends 3 residues early relative to the CDR3; the germline J gene fills the gap. The genes are TRBV29-1 and TRBJ2-2; no clear D. V shed 0 bases and J shed 2 bases, with 10 bases lying between them. CDR3 length: 15 amino acids. Germline assignment: CDR1 SQVTM and CDR2 ANQGSEA. CDR3 loop: CSVEDALSNTGELFF. Partial CDR3 DNA: TGCAGCGTTGAAGATGCGCTTTCTAACACCGGGGAG.

Details on this clone: The read ends 3 residues before the CDR3 terminus; that terminus is restored from the germline J gene. J is TRBJ2-5 and V is TRBV7-6, with 7 bases matching TRBD1. The CDR3 sequence is 16 residues long. Germline V gene lookup returns CDR1 SGHVS and CDR2 FNYEAQ. After removal of 1 base from V and 2 bases from J, the junction contained 7 bases not matched to a gene. The CDR3 loop reads CASSLVVTGSQETQYF. CDR3 DNA (partial): TGTGCCAGCAGCTTAGTCGTGACAGGGTCGCAAGAGACC.

Concerning this clone: The CDR3 goes on 3 residues after the read ends, and that part is filled in from the germline J gene. V is TRBV19 and J is TRBJ1-1; D is uncertain. V was clipped by 2 bases and J by 1 base, with 5 bases between them. Germline lookup yields CDR1 LNHDA and CDR2 SQIVND (reference sequence). The CDR3 sequence is 13 residues long. CDR3 loop: CASSINGNTEAFF. The CDR3 bases that were read are TGTGCCAGTAGTATAAACGGGAACACTGAA.

Concerning this clone: The read stops 3 residues short of the end of the CDR3; the missing end is completed from the germline J gene. The rearrangement joins TRBV2 to TRBJ1-5; 7 bases are shared with TRBD1. This CDR3 is 15 amino acids long. Germline V gives CDR1 SNHLY, CDR2 FYNNEI. The V gene end was trimmed by 4 bases and the J gene end by 2 bases; junction bases not matched to a gene: 5. The CDR3 loop is CASSATGVGNQPQHF. The part of the CDR3 DNA that was read is TGTGCCAGCAGTGCCACAGGGGTCGGCAATCAGCCC.

Of note for this clone: The read ends 3 residues shy of where the CDR3 ends; the end is completed using the germline J gene. The chain links TRBV30 to TRBJ1-6, with no clear D. The germline V gene has CDR1 GTSNPN and CDR2 SVGIG (reference sequence). V lost 3 bases and J 7 bases, leaving 13 bases between the germline ends. This CDR3 is 14 amino acids long. The sequenced CDR3 bases are TGTGCCTGGAGAAGAGAACGCGGCAATTCACCC. This gives the protein CAWRRERGNSP. The full CDR3 sequence reads CAWRRERGNSPLHF.

Comments on this clone: The read ends 3 residues shy of where the CDR3 ends; the end is completed using the germline J gene. This rearrangement joins TRBV19 to TRBJ1-1, with D hard to call. There are 12 residues in the CDR3. V lost 7 bases to trimming and J lost 1 base, with 7 bases between them. Germline CDR1 and CDR2: LNHDA and SQIVND (reference sequence). The CDR3 DNA, read in part, is TGTGCCAGTAAACACAGGAACACTGAA. Translating it yields CASKHRNTE. The full CDR3 is CASKHRNTEAFF.

In the case of this clone: Coverage ceases 3 residues before the CDR3 finishes, and the germline J gene fills in the end. J is TRBJ1-6 and V is TRBV19, with D maybe TRBD1 (5 bases). This CDR3 is 15 amino acids long. With 5 bases removed from V and 6 bases from J, the gap between germline ends came to 14 bases. In germline, CDR1 is LNHDA, CDR2 SQIVND (reference sequence). The CDR3 sequence: CASSPHGGANSPLHF. Incomplete CDR3 DNA: TGTGCCAGTAGTCCCCACGGGGGTGCTAATTCACCC.

Note on this clone: The read stops 3 residues short of the end of the CDR3; the missing end is completed from the germline J gene. The gene calls are TRBV29-1 and TRBJ2-2; 11 nucleotides agree with TRBD1. This CDR3 region has 18 residues. Trimming took 1 base from V and 5 from J; bases not matched to a gene: 12. The germline gives CDR1 SQVTM, CDR2 ANQGSEA. The sequenced CDR3 bases are TGCAGCGTTGAAGTTCCTACGACCGGGACAGGGGGGACCGGGGAG. Amino acids: CSVEVPTTGTGGTGE. The entire CDR3 protein is CSVEVPTTGTGGTGELFF.

With regard to this clone: Read sequence stops 3 residues before the CDR3 end, and the germline J gene provides the missing end. V and J are TRBV19 and TRBJ1-2; 7 nucleotides align to TRBD1. Losses at the gene ends were 9 bases for V and 0 bases for J; bases not matched to a gene: 4. CDR3 size: 13 residues. Germline V CDR1 and CDR2: LNHDA, SQIVND (reference sequence). CDR3 DNA (partial): TGTGCCAGCGATCAGGGGGCTAACTATGGC. This sequence encodes CASDQGANYG. The CDR3, in full, reads CASDQGANYGYTF.

Regarding this clone: The read terminates 3 residues before the CDR3 end, so the remaining end is supplied by the germline J gene. The chain combines TRBV7-8 with TRBJ2-5, with D perhaps TRBD1 (6 bases). The germline V and J ends were trimmed by 4 bases and 0 bases, with 9 bases remaining between them. This CDR3 comprises 14 residues. Germline V gene lookup returns CDR1 SGHVS and CDR2 FQNEAQ. The CDR3 bases that were read are TGTGCCAGCAGCTCAAGGACAGACCAAGAGACC. Translated: CASSSRTDQET. The whole CDR3 sequence reads CASSSRTDQETQYF.

A remark on this clone: Read data end 3 residues before the CDR3 end; the end is taken from the germline J gene. This chain joins TRBV2 and TRBJ2-7; no clear D gene. V was shortened by 3 bases and J by 0 bases, with 9 bases between the two germline ends. Germline values: CDR1 SNHLY, CDR2 FYNNEI. There are 14 residues in the CDR3. The CDR3 bases that were read are TGTGCCAGCAGTGAGACACGCCTCTCCTACGAG. It is translated as CASSETRLSYE. The CDR3 in full is CASSETRLSYEQYF.

Turning to this clone: The CDR3 is cut off 3 residues early in the read; its end comes from the germline J gene. The rearrangement joins TRBV11-2 to TRBJ2-3; the D gene is possibly TRBD1 (5 bases). CDR3 size: 15 residues. V was cut by 2 bases and J by 0 bases, with 9 bases left in between. Per the germline V gene, CDR1 is SGHAT and CDR2 is FQNNGV. The CDR3 DNA, read in part, is TGTGCCAGCAGCTTACCCCGGACAAGCACAGATACG. Translation: CASSLPRTSTDT. The full CDR3 sequence reads CASSLPRTSTDTQYF. Filled out from reference TRBV11-2 and TRBJ2-3, the complete variable domain reads EAGVAQSPRYKIIEKRQSVAFWCNPISGHATLYWYQQILGQGPKLLIQFQNNGVVDDSQLPKDRFSAERLKGVDSTLKIQPAKLEDSAVYLCASSLPRTSTDTQYFGPGTRLTVL.

A remark on this clone: The read ends 3 residues before the CDR3 terminus; that terminus is restored from the germline J gene. The chain links TRBV7-6 to TRBJ2-7, with 7 nucleotides matching TRBD1. With 1 base clipped from V and 6 bases from J, the junction kept 12 bases outside the gene matches. Germline CDR1 SGHVS, CDR2 FNYEAQ. This CDR3 has 16 amino acids. The sequenced CDR3 bases are TGTGCCAGCAGCTTAGGGGCCTCGGTGACAGGGTTCGAG. It yields the protein CASSLGASVTGFE. The entire CDR3 sequence reads CASSLGASVTGFEQYF.

As to this clone: From the germline J gene comes the end of the CDR3, since the read stops 3 residues before it. The chain is built from TRBV30 and TRBJ2-7, with 9 bases matching TRBD1. The CDR3 is made up of 14 amino acids. The ends lost 5 bases at V and 3 bases at J; junction bases unmatched: 8. Germline V gives CDR1 GTSNPN, CDR2 SVGIG (reference sequence). The CDR3 sequence is CAWEDRDRVYEQYF. The CDR3 DNA, read in part, is TGTGCCTGGGAGGACCGGGACAGGGTCTACGAG.

Remarks on this clone: The read gets to within 3 residues of the CDR3 end, and the germline J gene fills in the rest. The V call is TRBV7-7, the J call TRBJ2-1; 9 bases map to TRBD2. With 1 base clipped from V and 3 bases from J, the junction kept 1 base outside the gene matches. Germline V gene data show CDR1 as SSHAT and CDR2 as FNYEAQ (reference sequence). This CDR3 contains 15 residues. CDR3 loop: CASSLVAGDYNEQFF. The CDR3 DNA, read in part, is TGTGCCAGCAGCTTAGTAGCGGGGGACTACAATGAG.

A note on this clone: The read comes to an end 3 residues before the CDR3 does, leaving the germline J gene to fill in the end. The genes are TRBV19 and TRBJ2-1; 7 nucleotides line up with TRBD2. CDR1 LNHDA and CDR2 SQIVND come from the germline V gene (reference sequence). This CDR3 has 15 residues. V trimming: 3 bases; J trimming: 0 bases; junction bases outside the gene matches: 2. CDR3 bases read: TGTGCCAGTAGTATGGGCGGGAGCTCCTACAATGAG. Protein sequence: CASSMGGSSYNE. Given in full, the CDR3 is CASSMGGSSYNEQFF.

Concerning this clone: The read ends 3 residues early relative to the CDR3; the germline J gene fills the gap. The chain is built from TRBV5-3 and TRBJ1-1; 10 bases agree with TRBD1. TRBV5-3 counts as an open reading frame of uncertain function. The V gene end was trimmed by 4 bases and the J gene end by 1 base; junction bases not matched to a gene: 10. CDR3 length equals 17 residues. The CDR3 sequence is CARSPDRQGAPNTEAFF. The part of the CDR3 DNA that was read is TGTGCCAGAAGCCCAGACCGACAGGGGGCCCCGAACACTGAA.

Points on this clone: The sequenced fragment ends 3 residues before the CDR3 boundary, so the rest is inferred from the germline J gene. V usage is TRBV13 and J usage is TRBJ2-6, with D hard to call. The CDR3 has 15 residues. Germline V gene data show CDR1 as PRHDT and CDR2 as FYEKMQ (reference sequence). Trimming shortened V by 1 base and J by 0 bases, and 4 bases separated the two germline ends. The CDR3 loop reads CASSLAYSGANVLTF. Partial CDR3 DNA: TGTGCCAGCAGCTTAGCCTACTCTGGGGCCAACGTC.

As to this clone: Sequencing ends 3 residues short of the CDR3 end; the germline J gene provides the rest. This chain links TRBV6-4 with TRBJ2-3, with D tentatively TRBD2 (6 bases). Trimming took off 5 bases at V and 0 bases at J, with 9 bases between the two ends. The CDR3 spans 14 residues. Germline V gene sequence: CDR1 MRHNA, CDR2 SNTAGT. The CDR3 here is CASSPGTSTDTQYF. CDR3 bases read: TGTGCCAGCAGTCCCGGGACTAGCACAGATACG.

Of note for this clone: The sequence runs out 3 residues before the end of the CDR3; the remainder is reconstructed from the germline J gene. This sequence joins TRBV6-1 and TRBJ1-1; D is ambiguous. This CDR3 comprises 14 residues. V lost 2 bases and J lost 7, with 14 bases in between. From germline, CDR1 is MNHNS and CDR2 SASEGT. This CDR3 reads CASSESGWRYEAFF. Incomplete CDR3 DNA: TGTGCCAGCAGTGAATCGGGTTGGCGGTATGAA.

Details on this clone: Read data end 3 residues before the CDR3 end; the end is taken from the germline J gene. The gene calls are TRBV6-2 or TRBV6-3 and TRBJ2-7; the match to TRBD2 covers 12 bases. The CDR3 consists of 16 residues. V gave up 0 bases and J gave up 3 bases; unmatched junction bases: 3. Per germline, CDR1 MNHEY and CDR2 SVGEGT. The sequenced part of the CDR3 DNA is TGTGCCAGCAGTTACTCGAGGACTAGCGGGGACTACGAG. Residues: CASSYSRTSGDYE. The complete CDR3 protein is CASSYSRTSGDYEQYF.

A remark on this clone: The read comes to an end 3 residues before the CDR3 does, leaving the germline J gene to fill in the end. The rearrangement uses TRBV13 and TRBJ2-1, with 10 nucleotides matching TRBD2. CDR3 length: 15 amino acids. The germline V gene encodes CDR1 PRHDT and CDR2 FYEKMQ (reference sequence). With 5 bases clipped from V and 8 bases from J, the junction kept 9 bases outside the gene matches. The sequenced part of the CDR3 DNA is TGTGCCAGCAGCCACCCTAGCGGGGGTTTGGATGAG. This codes for CASSHPSGGLDE. The whole CDR3 protein is CASSHPSGGLDEQFF. Variable domain in full (rest from reference TRBV13 and TRBJ2-1): AAGVIQSPRHLIKEKRETATLKCYPIPRHDTVYWYQQGPGQDPQFLISFYEKMQSDKGSIPDRFSAQQFSDYHSELNMSSLELGDSALYFCASSHPSGGLDEQFFGPGTRLTVL.

About this clone: With the read ending 3 residues before the CDR3 end, the germline J gene is used to fill in that end. This chain uses TRBV18 with TRBJ2-7; D is ambiguous. Trimming pared 1 base from V and 6 bases from J, leaving 7 bases between. CDR1 is KGHSH, CDR2 LQKENI, per germline. The CDR3 totals 12 residues. The CDR3: CASSPRLGEQYF. The part of the CDR3 DNA that was read is TGTGCCAGCTCACCACGTCTCGGCGAG.

Turning to this clone: The observed sequence ends 3 residues before the CDR3 terminus, with the missing tail filled in from the germline J gene. The chain joins TRBV7-9 to TRBJ2-2, with a weak D call TRBD1 (5 bases). The CDR3 is 15 amino acids. The germline gives CDR1 SEHNR, CDR2 FQNEAQ (reference sequence). V was trimmed by 6 bases and J by 0 bases, leaving 11 bases between them. The CDR3 loop reads CASRQQVPNTGELFF. Incomplete CDR3 DNA: TGTGCCAGCAGACAACAGGTCCCGAACACCGGGGAG.

CDR3 bases read: TGCGCCAGCAGAGAAGGGGTAGCCTATGGC. It yields the protein CASREGVAYG. The entire CDR3 protein is CASREGVAYGYTF. The chain has TRBV5-1 and TRBJ1-2; D is possibly TRBD1 (5 bases). Coverage ceases 3 residues before the CDR3 finishes, and the germline J gene fills in the end. Trimming removed 5 bases from V and 4 bases from J, with 12 bases in between. The length of the CDR3 is 13 residues. Germline CDR1 SGHRS, CDR2 YFSETQ. Using reference TRBV5-1 and TRBJ1-2 for the parts outside the CDR3, the full variable domain is KAGVTQTPRYLIKTRGQQVTLSCSPISGHRSVSWYQQTPGQGLQFLFEYFSETQRNKGNFPGRFSGRQFSNSRSEMNVSTLELGDSALYLCASREGVAYGYTFGSGTRLTVV.

Points on this clone: The CDR3 is cut off 3 residues early in the read; its end comes from the germline J gene. V is TRBV6-2 or TRBV6-3 and J is TRBJ1-2; perhaps TRBD1 as D (6 bases). The CDR3 has 15 residues. Germline-derived CDR1 and CDR2 are MNHEY and SVGEGT. Trimming left V 5 bases short and J 4 bases short, with 17 bases between. The sequenced CDR3 bases are TGTGCCAGCAGTCCCGGGGGGGGCGCCGGCTATGGC. Translated, it gives CASSPGGGAGYG. The whole CDR3 sequence is CASSPGGGAGYGYTF.

Comment on this clone: Read coverage stops 3 residues before the CDR3 terminus; the germline J gene supplies the remainder. The chain recombines TRBV19 with TRBJ2-2; no reliable D call. Germline V gives CDR1 LNHDA, CDR2 SQIVND (reference sequence). The length of the CDR3 is 14 residues. Trimming left V 3 bases short and J 5 bases short, with 10 bases between. Incomplete CDR3 DNA: TGTGCCAGTAGTATCAGTCACCTGACCGGGGAG. Amino acid sequence: CASSISHLTGE. The complete CDR3 protein is CASSISHLTGELFF.